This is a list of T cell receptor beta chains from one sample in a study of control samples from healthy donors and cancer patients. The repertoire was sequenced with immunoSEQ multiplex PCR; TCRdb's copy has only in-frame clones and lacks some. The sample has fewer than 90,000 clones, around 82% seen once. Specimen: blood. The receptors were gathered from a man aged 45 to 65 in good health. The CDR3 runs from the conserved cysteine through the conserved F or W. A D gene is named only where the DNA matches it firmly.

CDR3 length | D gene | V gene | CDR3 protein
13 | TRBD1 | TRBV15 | CATSRTGDYEQYF
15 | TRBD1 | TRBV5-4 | CASSLGQGGWNEQFF
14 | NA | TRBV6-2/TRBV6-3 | CASSQSDDVYEQYF
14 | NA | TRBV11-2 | CASSGGTPSNEQFF
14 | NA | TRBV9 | CASSSLTADGELFF
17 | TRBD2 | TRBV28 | CASSFEVLRRGAYEQYF
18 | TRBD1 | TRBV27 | CASSPDRGLGATNEKLFF
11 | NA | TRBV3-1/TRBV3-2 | CASSQDKTQYF
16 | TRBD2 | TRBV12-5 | CASAITSGRAPYEQYF
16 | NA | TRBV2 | CASSAFLGDGYNEQFF
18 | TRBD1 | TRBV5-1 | CASSPDRGPFQSSYEQYF
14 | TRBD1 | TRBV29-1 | CSSGTGGFGTEAFF
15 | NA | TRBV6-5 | CASSPSPGSNEKLFF
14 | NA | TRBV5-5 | CASSLAGVRETQYF